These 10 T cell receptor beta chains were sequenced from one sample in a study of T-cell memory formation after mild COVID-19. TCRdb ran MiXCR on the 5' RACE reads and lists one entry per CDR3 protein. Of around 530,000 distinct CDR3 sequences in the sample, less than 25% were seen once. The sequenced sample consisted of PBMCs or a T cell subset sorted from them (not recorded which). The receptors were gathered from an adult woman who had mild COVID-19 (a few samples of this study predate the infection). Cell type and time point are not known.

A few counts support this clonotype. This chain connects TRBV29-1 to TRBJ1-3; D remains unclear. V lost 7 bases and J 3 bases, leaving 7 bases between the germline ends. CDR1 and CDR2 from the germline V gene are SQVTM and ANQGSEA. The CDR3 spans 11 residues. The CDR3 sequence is CSASFGNTIYF. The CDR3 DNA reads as TGCAGCGCGAGTTTTGGAAACACCATATATTTT.

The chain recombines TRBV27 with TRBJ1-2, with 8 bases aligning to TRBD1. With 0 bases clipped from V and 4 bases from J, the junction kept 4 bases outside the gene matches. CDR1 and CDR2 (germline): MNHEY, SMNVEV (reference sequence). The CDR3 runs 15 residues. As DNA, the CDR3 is TGTGCCAGCAGTTTATCGGCCAGGGGGCCCTATGGCTACACCTTC. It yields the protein CASSLSARGPYGYTF.

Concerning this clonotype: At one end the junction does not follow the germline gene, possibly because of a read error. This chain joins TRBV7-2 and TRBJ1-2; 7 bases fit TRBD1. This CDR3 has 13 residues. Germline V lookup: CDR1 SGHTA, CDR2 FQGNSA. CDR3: CASSLAATGLCYF. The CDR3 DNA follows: TGTGCCAGCAGCTTAGCGGCGACAGGGCTCTGCTACTTC.

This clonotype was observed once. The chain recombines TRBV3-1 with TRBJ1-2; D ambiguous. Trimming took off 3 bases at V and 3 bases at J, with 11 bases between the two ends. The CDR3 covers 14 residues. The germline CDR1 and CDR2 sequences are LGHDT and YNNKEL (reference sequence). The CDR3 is CASSHAAEHYGYTF. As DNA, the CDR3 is TGTGCCAGCAGCCACGCCGCAGAACACTATGGCTACACCTTC.

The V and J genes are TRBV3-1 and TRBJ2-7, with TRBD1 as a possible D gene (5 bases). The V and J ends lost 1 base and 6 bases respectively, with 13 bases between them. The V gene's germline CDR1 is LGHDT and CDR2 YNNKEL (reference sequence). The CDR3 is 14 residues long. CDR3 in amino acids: CASSQAQTTGEQYF. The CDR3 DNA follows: TGTGCCAGCAGCCAAGCCCAAACCACAGGCGAGCAGTACTTC.

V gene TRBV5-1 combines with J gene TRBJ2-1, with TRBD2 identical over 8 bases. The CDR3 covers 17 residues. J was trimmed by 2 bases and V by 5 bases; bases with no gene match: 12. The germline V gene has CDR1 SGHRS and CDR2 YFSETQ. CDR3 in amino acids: CASRPSRGGRAYNEQFF. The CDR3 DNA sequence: TGCGCCAGCAGGCCCTCACGGGGGGGCCGCGCCTACAATGAGCAGTTCTTC.

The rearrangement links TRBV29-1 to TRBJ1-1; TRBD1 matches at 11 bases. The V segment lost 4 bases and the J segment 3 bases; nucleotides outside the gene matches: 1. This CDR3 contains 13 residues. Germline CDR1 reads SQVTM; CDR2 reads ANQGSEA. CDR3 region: CSVGGQGDTEAFF. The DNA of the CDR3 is TGCAGCGTTGGGGGACAGGGGGACACTGAAGCTTTCTTT.

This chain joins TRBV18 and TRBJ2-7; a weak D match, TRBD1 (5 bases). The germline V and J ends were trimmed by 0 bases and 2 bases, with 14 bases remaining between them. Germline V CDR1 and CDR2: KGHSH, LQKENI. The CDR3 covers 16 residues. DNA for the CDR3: TGTGCCAGCTCACCACCGATGGCAGGGCGGACCTACGAGCAGTACTTC. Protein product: CASSPPMAGRTYEQYF. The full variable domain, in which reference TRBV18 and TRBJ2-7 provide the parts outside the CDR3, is NAGVMQNPRHLVRRRGQEARLRCSPMKGHSHVYWYRQLPEEGLKFMVYLQKENIIDESGMPKERFSAEFPKEGPSILRIQQVVRGDSAAYFCASSPPMAGRTYEQYFGPGTRLTVT.

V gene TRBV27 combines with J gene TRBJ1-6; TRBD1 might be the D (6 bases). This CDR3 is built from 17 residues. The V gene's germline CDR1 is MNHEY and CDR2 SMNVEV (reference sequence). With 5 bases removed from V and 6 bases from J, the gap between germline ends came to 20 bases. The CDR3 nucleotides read TGTGCCAGCAGTCCATCCGGTAGGGCGGGGGCTAATTCACCCCTCCACTTT. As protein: CASSPSGRAGANSPLHF.

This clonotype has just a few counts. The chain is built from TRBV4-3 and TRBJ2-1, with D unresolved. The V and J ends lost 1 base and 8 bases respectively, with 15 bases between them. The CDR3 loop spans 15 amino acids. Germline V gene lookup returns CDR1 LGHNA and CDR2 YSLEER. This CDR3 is CASSQGLGRVDEQFF. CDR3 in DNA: TGCGCCAGCAGCCAAGGCCTCGGACGGGTTGATGAGCAGTTCTTC.